This entry lists 17 T cell receptor beta chains sequenced from one sample in a study of blood T cell repertoires in COVID-19. This table comes from immunoSEQ multiplex PCR, and its TCRdb copy is limited to in-frame clones, with some not included. The sample carries roughly 500,000 clones, 80% to 90% recorded once. Material: peripheral blood. These receptors were collected from a man younger than 35 with COVID-19, enrolled during active disease.

This rearrangement joins TRBV6-5 to TRBJ2-3; 8 bases match TRBD2. This CDR3 is built from 15 residues. In germline, CDR1 is MNHEY, CDR2 SVGAGI. Trimming cost V 8 bases and J 5 bases; bases outside gene matches: 12. CDR3 sequence (DNA): TGTGCCAGCCGCCCAGCGGGGGCGTCCCTAGATACGCAGTATTTT. Translation: CASRPAGASLDTQYF.

The chain is built from TRBV7-9 and TRBJ2-2, with 9 positions matching TRBD2. Germline trimming cut 5 bases from V and 4 bases from J; bases unmatched to any gene: 8. Germline V gene sequence: CDR1 SEHNR, CDR2 FQNEAQ (reference sequence). This CDR3 is 16 amino acids long. The CDR3 nucleotides read TGTGCCAGCAGCCATAATGCAGCGGGAGGCACCGGGGAGCTGTTTTTT. Amino acid sequence: CASSHNAAGGTGELFF.

Notes on this clone: As the CDR3 is not closed by the conserved phenylalanine or tryptophan, this likely results from a read error. No DNA is shown, since the ends of the CDR3 on it are uncertain; the CDR3 is the one TCRdb lists. The V call is TRBV2, the J call TRBJ2-7; the tabulated D call, TRBD2, remains unverified against the DNA. Both ends counted, the CDR3 spans 12 residues. Germline loops: CDR1 SNHLY, CDR2 FYNNEI. The CDR3 reads CASSEVASTSCL.

This chain connects TRBV4-1 to TRBJ2-2; 7 bases align to TRBD1. V was pared by 4 bases and J by 1 base, with 3 bases of the junction left unmatched. The length of the CDR3 is 15 residues. Germline CDR1 reads MGHRA; CDR2 reads YSYEKL. The CDR3 is CASSPTGLNTGELFF. CDR3 DNA: TGCGCCAGCAGCCCGACAGGGTTGAACACCGGGGAGCTGTTTTTT.

The chain uses TRBV28 and TRBJ2-5; 7 bases agree with TRBD1. Germline CDR1 MDHEN, CDR2 SYDVKM. The V gene end was trimmed by 2 bases and the J gene end by 9 bases; junction bases not matched to a gene: 6. This CDR3 comprises 13 residues. The CDR3 is CASSLEGAAAQYF. CDR3 DNA: TGTGCCAGCAGTTTAGAGGGGGCGGCGGCCCAGTACTTC. The full variable domain, in which reference TRBV28 and TRBJ2-5 provide the parts outside the CDR3, is DVKVTQSSRYLVKRTGEKVFLECVQDMDHENMFWYRQDPGLGLRLIYFSYDVKMKEKGDIPEGYSVSREKKERFSLILESASTNQTSMYLCASSLEGAAAQYFGPGTRLLVL.

This sequence joins TRBV19 and TRBJ2-1; weak D call: TRBD1 (6 bases). Germline loops: CDR1 LNHDA, CDR2 SQIVND (reference sequence). Trimming took off 7 bases at V and 12 bases at J, with 19 bases between the two ends. This CDR3 has 13 amino acids. The CDR3 coding sequence is TGTGCCAGTACCTCGGGGACACGGCTAGGGCAGTTCTTC. Translation: CASTSGTRLGQFF.

The chain is built from TRBV3-1 (or the pseudogene TRBV3-2) and TRBJ1-3; D is unclear. V was cut by 2 bases and J by 4 bases, with 12 bases left in between. In germline, CDR1 is LGHDT, CDR2 YNNKEL (reference sequence). The CDR3 contains 15 residues. The CDR3 sequence is CASSQSRARGNTIYF. CDR3 in DNA: TGTGCCAGCAGCCAATCGAGGGCGCGAGGAAACACCATATATTTT.

As for this clone: Different DNA sequences within this sample yield the same CDR3. The rearrangement joins TRBV4-1 to TRBJ1-1; D gene uncertain. Between the trimmed V and J ends, which lost 1 base and 0 bases, there was a span of 6 bases. The CDR3 loop spans 14 amino acids. Germline lookup yields CDR1 MGHRA and CDR2 YSYEKL. CDR3 sequence: CASSQGAVNTEAFF. CDR3 sequence (DNA): TGCGCCAGCAGCCAAGGAGCCGTGAACACTGAAGCTTTCTTT.

V and J are TRBV14 and TRBJ1-5; D not certain. Germline-derived CDR1 and CDR2 are SGHDN and FVKESK. The CDR3 sequence is 17 residues long. Trimming left V 1 base short and J 6 bases short, with 19 bases between. The CDR3: CASSQVTLGVTGQPQHF. The CDR3 region has the DNA TGTGCCAGCAGCCAAGTGACCCTAGGTGTAACGGGTCAGCCCCAGCATTTT.

This chain's CDR3 is CASTIETSPDTQYF. As DNA, the CDR3 is TGTGCCAGTACTATTGAGACTTCTCCAGATACGCAGTATTTT. The gene calls are TRBV7-9 and TRBJ2-3; D gene unclear. V dropped 9 bases and J dropped 4 bases, with 17 bases sitting between them. Germline CDR1 and CDR2: SEHNR and FQNEAQ (reference sequence). CDR3 length equals 14 residues.

The chain has TRBV10-3 and TRBJ2-3; the match to TRBD2 covers 8 bases. The CDR3 extends over 15 amino acids. Per germline, CDR1 ENHRY and CDR2 SYGVKD. With 8 bases clipped from V and 1 base from J, the junction kept 8 bases outside the gene matches. CDR3 protein: CAILRGGRGTDTQYF. The CDR3 region has the DNA TGTGCCATCCTTCGGGGGGGGCGCGGCACAGATACGCAGTATTTT.

The chain combines TRBV12-3 or TRBV12-4 with TRBJ1-5, with D tentatively TRBD1 (6 bases). The length of the CDR3 is 12 residues. V was cut by 6 bases and J by 6 bases, with 9 bases left in between. CDR3 residues: CASRQGIQPQHF. In DNA form, the CDR3 reads TGTGCCAGCAGGCAGGGGATTCAGCCCCAGCATTTT.

This clone was detected a few times. Compared with germline, one end of the junction differs, possibly owing to a read error. The J gene is TRBJ1-5, the V gene TRBV6-1; 8 bases align to TRBD1. This CDR3 has 17 amino acids. CDR1 is MNHNS, CDR2 SASEGT, per germline. In DNA form, the CDR3 reads TGTGCCAGCAGTGACCGGGACAGGCCACTCAGCAGTCAGCCCCAGCATTTT. It specifies CASSDRDRPLSSQPQHF.

The V call is TRBV6-5, the J call TRBJ2-3; no firm D call. Between the trimmed V and J ends, which lost 9 bases and 0 bases, there was a span of 7 bases. Per the germline V gene, CDR1 is MNHEY and CDR2 is SVGAGI. This CDR3 has 12 residues. Here the CDR3 reads CARTSSTDTQYF. CDR3 sequence (DNA): TGTGCCAGGACATCTAGCACAGATACGCAGTATTTT.

The chain links TRBV2 to TRBJ1-6; the match to TRBD1 covers 7 bases. The V gene's germline CDR1 is SNHLY and CDR2 FYNNEI. J lost 6 bases, V lost 5 bases, and 7 bases had no gene match. The CDR3 is 15 residues long. The CDR3 region is CASSLNRGSNSPLHF. In DNA, the CDR3 is TGTGCCAGCAGTTTGAACAGGGGAAGTAATTCACCCCTCCACTTT.

V gene TRBV2 combines with J gene TRBJ1-5, with 9 bases lining up with TRBD1. This CDR3 has 14 residues. The J segment lost 5 bases and the V segment lost 7 bases, leaving 6 bases of the junction unmatched. The germline CDR1 and CDR2 sequences are SNHLY and FYNNEI. The CDR3 is CASTKGQGYQPQHF. CDR3 coding DNA: TGTGCCAGCACAAAGGGACAGGGTTATCAGCCCCAGCATTTT.

This rearrangement joins TRBV5-5 to TRBJ1-1; no definite D call. The CDR3 has 15 amino acids. The V gene lost 6 bases and the J gene lost 2 bases, with 17 bases spanning the gap. Germline-derived CDR1 and CDR2 are SGHKS and YYEKEE (reference sequence). The CDR3 region is CASNGVSYRNTEAFF. CDR3 sequence (DNA): TGTGCCAGCAACGGGGTCTCATATCGAAACACTGAAGCTTTCTTT.